This record concerns one TCR beta chain sequence. The entry originates in a study of CD8 T cells in Susac syndrome. Sequencing of TCR beta, carried out with a high-throughput approach, was applied to CD8+ and CD4+ T cells from the blood. In Susac syndrome patients, recently defined diagnostic criteria for definite or probable disease were met. FACS was used to enrich TEMRA cells, whereas the CD8+ and CD4+ T cells were obtained by negative isolation. Random hexamers primed reverse transcription of about 0.45 to 1 ug RNA. The immunoSEQ assay covered 54 Vbeta and 13 Jbeta segments for CDR3. A single record per CDR3 protein comes from TCRdb applying MiXCR to the immunoSEQ multiplex PCR reads. The sample lists about 190,000 distinct CDR3 sequences; around 95% were seen once. This receptor was obtained from a human donor with Susac syndrome. Sequencing was performed on CD4+ T cells from PBMCs.

The CDR3 here is CASSLLTGGLFF. For the CDR3, the DNA is TGTGCCAGCAGCTTGCTAACAGGGGGACTGTTTTTT. This rearrangement joins TRBV11-2 to TRBJ1-4, with 8 bases identical to TRBD1. Germline CDR1 is SGHAT and CDR2 is FQNNGV. CDR3 size: 12 residues. The V and J ends lost 3 bases and 13 bases, in that order; junction bases with no gene match: 4.